The sequence of this TCR beta chain was determined in a study of T cells in Graves' hyperthyroidism and ophthalmopathy (dated by TCRdb to between 2019 and 2020). In terms of the full investigation: Peripheral blood was sampled at the time of initial diagnosis, prior to any treatment. To identify TCR V-J signatures that set the groups apart, the researchers used a discovery cohort of 100 patients, made up of some 41 with Graves' ophthalmopathy and about 59 with stable Graves' hyperthyroidism. Once sampling was done, hyperthyroidism patients were given methimazole at a starting dose of 30 mg daily, whereas ophthalmopathy patients were given high-dose intravenous methylprednisolone. The 75 to 100 discovery patients were randomly split 7:3 into training and test sets. Thyroid tissue and blood T-cell repertoires from six or seven Graves' hyperthyroidism patients were also compared in the study. Prospective prediction of ophthalmopathy was tested in an independent validation cohort consisting of some 20 hyperthyroidism patients and over 15 patients who later progressed to ophthalmopathy. The paper reports TCR Vbeta CDR3 sequencing of some 140 peripheral blood samples: approximately 43 ophthalmopathy, fewer than 85 hyperthyroidism and some 17 progressor patients.

This clonotype was detected ten times or more. It lacks a known antigen. Qualities for individual bases were not recorded, and no much larger clone is one base off. In the germline V gene, CDR1 corresponds to SGHAT and CDR2 to FQNNGV. V lost 5 bases and J lost 4 bases; the stretch between them is 11 bases long. From the cysteine up to the phenylalanine, the CDR3 has a length of 13 residues. Only CDR3 DNA is held: 39 bases, read in frame from base 1. Overall results and qualifications from the work: In validation, the model predicted progression to ophthalmopathy a median of about 6.5 months before onset, with roughly 68% sensitivity and 72.22% specificity. In cross-validation, a model built on a 13 V-J signature told ophthalmopathy apart from stable hyperthyroidism with over 85% sensitivity and roughly 81% specificity, and in testing the same model reached 80%/75%. No statistical method was used to fix the sample size in advance, and group allocation was not hidden from the investigators. Blood samples also contained most of the expanded thyroid clonotypes (frequency above 0.001), which suggests that blood repertoires may reflect thyroid immune responses.

Graves' hyperthyroidism was defined as stable when no progression to ophthalmopathy occurred over 18 months of follow-up. Hyperthyroidism patients were newly diagnosed, with disease duration under 2 months, and aged 18 to 65 years. Exclusion was applied to patients with uncontrolled infections, other autoimmune diseases, pregnancy or lactation. Diagnoses were established on the basis of clinical symptoms, serum thyroxine and TRAb, thyroid ultrasound, and orbital computed tomography. PBMCs were isolated from roughly 10 ml of fresh peripheral blood by Ficoll-Paque density gradient centrifugation. Total RNA was extracted using Trizol reagent, and RNA quality was assessed on an Agilent 2100 Bioanalyzer. The TCR beta CDR3 regions were amplified from the RNA transcripts. A first-round RT-PCR of the TCR CDR3 used the HTBI primer set with the Qiagen OneStep RT-PCR kit. A second multiplex PCR round built the libraries, followed by size selection and purification. The libraries were sequenced on an Illumina HiSeq2000 using paired-end 100 bp reads. In the source study's methods: SOAPnuke was used to process the raw data, throwing out any read that contained adapters or uncalled bases, had a mean Phred below 15, or lacked an exact constant-primer or identifier match. High-quality paired reads were merged using COPE v1.2.5, and each unique nucleotide sequence was defined as a clonotype. MiTCR v1.1 was used to align the clonotypes against IMGT TRBV, TRBD and TRBJ reference segments. Analysis was restricted to V-J combinations with a frequency above 0.0001, which covered 99% to 99.2% of repertoires. A TCS score was defined as the ratio of F50 (clonal expansion) to E x V (chaos), with BLOSUM62-based TCRdist applied between CDR3 peptides within each V-J. Welch's t-statistics and random forest reduced 450 to 600 V-J features to under 15, which were used in a naive Bayes classifier (R e1071). TCRdb trimmed the raw reads at Q25, called clones with MiXCR and kept productive beta chains. Here each entry gathers all rows of one CDR3 protein and keeps the most common genes and DNA. None of the V and J calls come from the authors' own analysis; TCRdb made them. Here the sample has 470,000 or so distinct CDR3 sequences; around 21% occur a single time. About 30% of the sample is held by the ten biggest clonotypes.

The source of this sequence is a man in his late teens or twenties with Graves' hyperthyroidism. The rearranged segments are TRBV11-2 and TRBJ2-5, with no confidently assigned D gene. Sequencing input: blood. The nucleotides are TGTGCCAGCAGCCTAAGGGATAGAGAGACCCAGTACTTC. The resulting protein is CASSLRDRETQYF.